The 26 T cell receptor beta chains below come from one sample, sequenced in a study of cytomegalovirus exposure and HLA in healthy donors. The PCR had 60 Vbeta and 13 Jbeta primers. Assay used: immunoSEQ multiplex PCR; TCRdb lists only in-frame clones, some missing. The sample lists some 120,000 clones, 50% to 65% occurring once. The sequencing sample was made of PBMCs. Receptors were obtained from a middle-aged woman in good health and CMV-seropositive.

This clone was counted between two and nine times. The rearrangement joins TRBV4-2 to TRBJ1-5; the match to TRBD1 covers 7 bases. The trim removed 3 bases at V and 4 bases at J, leaving 9 bases unmatched. In germline, CDR1 is LGHNA, CDR2 YNFKEQ. The CDR3 runs to 16 residues. CDR3: CASSQETGIKNQPQHF. The CDR3 coding sequence is TGTGCCAGCAGCCAGGAGACAGGGATAAAGAATCAGCCCCAGCATTTT.

The J gene is TRBJ2-7, the V gene TRBV30, with 16 bases that match TRBD2. V trimming: 4 bases; J trimming: 3 bases; junction bases outside the gene matches: 9. From germline, CDR1 is GTSNPN and CDR2 SVGIG (reference sequence). The CDR3 is 17 residues long. The CDR3 reads CAWTGLAGGRAVYEQYF. The DNA of the CDR3 is TGTGCCTGGACGGGACTAGCGGGAGGGCGAGCTGTCTACGAGCAGTACTTC.

In this sample, this clone turned up a few times. The chain employs TRBV4-2 and TRBJ2-2; D is possibly TRBD2 (6 bases). Trimming took 0 bases from V and 4 from J, leaving 24 bases between them. Germline V lookup: CDR1 LGHNA, CDR2 YNFKEQ. This CDR3 is built from 20 residues. The CDR3 protein is CASSQDRRDWGSRGTGELFF. The CDR3 region has the DNA TGTGCCAGCAGCCAAGATAGAAGGGACTGGGGGTCCCGGGGCACCGGGGAGCTGTTTTTT.

As DNA, the CDR3 is TGTGCCAGCACCCCCCCGGGGAGCAGGGGCTCTGAAAAACTGTTTTTT. This encodes CASTPPGSRGSEKLFF. The chain is built from TRBV25-1 and TRBJ1-4; TRBD1 is a possible D gene (6 bases). With 7 bases removed from V and 7 bases from J, the gap between germline ends came to 22 bases. The CDR3 has 16 amino acids. Germline CDR1 and CDR2: MGHDK and SYGVNS.

This clone appeared a single time. The gene calls are TRBV5-1 and TRBJ2-1; 9 bases align to TRBD2. After removal of 0 bases from V and 5 bases from J, the junction contained 3 bases not matched to a gene. The germline gives CDR1 SGHRS, CDR2 YFSETQ. This CDR3 is built from 15 residues. CDR3 in amino acids: CASSLVAGGNNEQFF. The CDR3 region has the DNA TGCGCCAGCAGCTTGGTTGCGGGAGGGAACAATGAGCAGTTCTTC.

This clone was observed a handful of times. The V gene is TRBV6-1, the J gene TRBJ1-6; D remains unclear. V was pared by 2 bases and J by 7 bases, with 12 bases between. The CDR3 runs 15 residues. CDR1 and CDR2 (germline): MNHNS, SASEGT. CDR3 in DNA: TGTGCCAGCAGTGAACGTGCAGCGTCAAATTCACCCCTCCACTTT. The encoded protein is CASSERAASNSPLHF.

This clone is a singleton in its sample. J is TRBJ2-2 and V is TRBV11-3; D unresolved. The CDR3 totals 12 residues. V was cut by 8 bases and J by 4 bases, with 8 bases left in between. Germline V gene lookup returns CDR1 SGHNT and CDR2 YENEEA. The CDR3 loop reads CASGRTTGELFF. The DNA for the CDR3 is TGTGCCAGCGGCCGTACCACCGGGGAGCTGTTTTTT.

The chain combines TRBV7-9 with TRBJ2-7; maybe TRBD1 (6 bases). V lost 1 base to trimming and J lost 4 bases, with 11 bases between them. The CDR3 is 14 residues long. From germline, CDR1 is SEHNR and CDR2 FQNEAQ (reference sequence). CDR3 in amino acids: CASSLDRVRYEQYF. CDR3 DNA sequence: TGTGCCAGCAGCTTAGACAGGGTACGGTACGAGCAGTACTTC.

V and J are TRBV27 and TRBJ1-2, with 9 bases that match TRBD1. Germline loops: CDR1 MNHEY, CDR2 SMNVEV (reference sequence). This CDR3 contains 13 residues. V was clipped by 3 bases and J by 7 bases; unmatched bases: 3. The CDR3, as DNA: TGTGCCAGCAGTTTTTCGGACAGGGGTGGCTACACCTTC. Translation: CASSFSDRGGYTF.

This chain connects TRBV23-1 to TRBJ1-2; no clear D. TRBV23-1 is labeled an ORF, and its function is uncertain. Between the trimmed V and J ends, which lost 8 bases and 3 bases, there was a span of 19 bases. This CDR3 has 15 amino acids. The CDR3 region is CASPPCGFRDYGYTF. CDR3 nucleotide sequence: TGCGCCAGCCCCCCTTGCGGTTTCCGCGACTATGGCTACACCTTC.

The rearrangement links TRBV5-6 to TRBJ2-3, with D possibly matching TRBD2 (6 bases). CDR3 length equals 13 residues. Trimming removed 4 bases at V and 4 bases at J, with 10 bases between. From germline, CDR1 is SGHDT and CDR2 YYEEEE. The CDR3 region has the DNA TGTGCCAGCAGCCGGGGACTTTCAGATACGCAGTATTTT. Encoded protein: CASSRGLSDTQYF.

The chain joins TRBV7-2 to TRBJ2-6; D is perhaps TRBD2 (5 bases). This CDR3 is built from 15 residues. Germline V CDR1 and CDR2: SGHTA, FQGNSA. V was shortened by 4 bases and J by 2 bases, with 9 bases between the two germline ends. DNA of the CDR3: TGTGCCAGCAGCTCAGCGGCGGCTGGGGCCAACGTCCTGACTTTC. This gives the protein CASSSAAAGANVLTF.

This clone was recorded a few times. This sequence joins TRBV27 and TRBJ2-7; TRBD2 matches 9 bases. V was clipped by 8 bases and J by 2 bases; unmatched bases: 7. Per the germline V gene, CDR1 is MNHEY and CDR2 is SMNVEV (reference sequence). CDR3 length: 14 residues. The chain's CDR3 is CASQQTSGAYEQYF. The DNA for the CDR3 is TGTGCCAGCCAGCAGACTAGCGGAGCCTACGAGCAGTACTTC.

This clone was detected once. The chain couples TRBV4-3 to TRBJ2-7; 9 positions match TRBD1. CDR3 length equals 15 residues. Per germline, CDR1 LGHNA and CDR2 YSLEER. Trimming took 4 bases from V and 3 from J; bases not matched to a gene: 7. The CDR3 protein is CASSRTGTGIYEQYF. DNA of the CDR3: TGCGCCAGCAGCCGCACCGGGACAGGGATCTACGAGCAGTACTTC.

The chain recombines TRBV4-2 with TRBJ2-3; 12 nucleotides line up with TRBD2. The CDR3 is 20 amino acids. Germline V CDR1 and CDR2: LGHNA, YNFKEQ. The V segment lost 0 bases and the J segment 5 bases; nucleotides outside the gene matches: 15. The CDR3 coding sequence is TGTGCCAGCAGCCAAGAAGCACTAGCGGGGGGTGAGGTTCCCCGAGATACGCAGTATTTT. Translating gives CASSQEALAGGEVPRDTQYF.

This clone has just one count. V usage is TRBV9 and J usage is TRBJ2-2; 8 bases match TRBD2. Germline values: CDR1 SGDLS, CDR2 YYNGEE. CDR3 length: 17 residues. V gave up 2 bases and J gave up 4 bases; unmatched junction bases: 10. CDR3 in DNA: TGTGCCAGCAGCGTCCAGCGGGCTAGCGGGTTCACCGGGGAGCTGTTTTTT. It encodes CASSVQRASGFTGELFF.

This chain joins TRBV4-1 and TRBJ2-3, with D possibly being TRBD1 (6 bases). The CDR3 loop spans 18 amino acids. Trimming took 4 bases from V and 0 from J, leaving 20 bases between them. Germline lookup yields CDR1 MGHRA and CDR2 YSYEKL. CDR3 residues: CASSLLPRQGRSTDTQYF. CDR3 sequence (DNA): TGCGCCAGCAGCCTCCTACCACGGCAGGGGAGAAGCACAGATACGCAGTATTTT.

V and J are TRBV7-9 and TRBJ2-7, with D uncertain. V gave up 5 bases and J gave up 7 bases, with 12 bases separating them. This CDR3 has 12 residues. CDR1 and CDR2 (germline): SEHNR, FQNEAQ (reference sequence). This chain's CDR3 is CASSGGSREQYF. CDR3 nucleotide sequence: TGTGCCAGCAGCGGTGGTTCTCGGGAGCAGTACTTC. The whole variable domain, filled in from reference TRBV7-9 and TRBJ2-7, reads DTGVSQNPRHKITKRGQNVTFRCDPISEHNRLYWYRQTLGQGPEFLTYFQNEAQLEKSRLLSDRFSAERPKGSFSTLEIQRTEQGDSAMYLCASSGGSREQYFGPGTRLTVT.

The V and J genes are TRBV9 and TRBJ1-1; 10 nucleotides match TRBD1. CDR1 and CDR2 (germline): SGDLS, YYNGEE. The CDR3 length is 17 residues. V was pared by 4 bases and J by 3 bases, with 12 bases of the junction left unmatched. In DNA form, the CDR3 reads TGTGCCAGCAGCCCGAGACGGGACAGGGGTTGGGACACTGAAGCTTTCTTT. This gives the protein CASSPRRDRGWDTEAFF.

This chain links TRBV4-2 with TRBJ2-7; the match to TRBD1 covers 7 bases. Losses at the gene ends were 2 bases for V and 2 bases for J; bases not matched to a gene: 6. The CDR3 has 15 residues. Germline V CDR1 and CDR2: LGHNA, YNFKEQ. The CDR3 DNA follows: TGTGCCAGCAGCCAACCGGGACAGCGTACCTACGAGCAGTACTTC. This codes for CASSQPGQRTYEQYF.

The rearrangement joins TRBV27 to TRBJ1-4; tentative D call: TRBD1 (6 bases). The CDR3 has 14 amino acids. The germline gives CDR1 MNHEY, CDR2 SMNVEV (reference sequence). V gave up 6 bases and J gave up 7 bases, with 15 bases separating them. The CDR3 region has the DNA TGTGCCAGCAGGTCACAGGGTTACCTTGAAAAACTGTTTTTT. Translated: CASRSQGYLEKLFF.

V gene TRBV2 combines with J gene TRBJ2-1, with TRBD2 matching over 10 bases. The germline gives CDR1 SNHLY, CDR2 FYNNEI. Germline trimming cut 8 bases from V and 6 bases from J; bases unmatched to any gene: 4. The CDR3 sequence is 13 residues long. The CDR3 spells CASSRLAGNEQFF. In DNA, the CDR3 is TGTGCCAGCTCCCGACTAGCGGGCAATGAGCAGTTCTTC.

The V and J genes are TRBV15 and TRBJ2-7, with 8 bases lining up with TRBD1. V shed 2 bases, J shed 5 bases, and the junction held 8 bases outside the gene matches. This CDR3 region has 15 residues. Germline CDR1 and CDR2: LNHNV and YYDKDF (reference sequence). CDR3 DNA: TGTGCCACCAGCAGAATCGGCCAGGGGGCGAACGAGCAGTACTTC. The encoded protein is CATSRIGQGANEQYF.

The CDR3 protein is CASSLHRATGELFF. The CDR3 nucleotides are TGCGCCAGCAGCTTGCACAGAGCCACCGGGGAGCTGTTTTTT. This chain links TRBV5-1 with TRBJ2-2; D not certain. The CDR3 spans 14 residues. Germline V gives CDR1 SGHRS, CDR2 YFSETQ. The V and J ends lost 1 base and 4 bases respectively, with 8 bases between them. The full variable domain, completed using reference TRBV5-1 and TRBJ2-2, is KAGVTQTPRYLIKTRGQQVTLSCSPISGHRSVSWYQQTPGQGLQFLFEYFSETQRNKGNFPGRFSGRQFSNSRSEMNVSTLELGDSALYLCASSLHRATGELFFGEGSRLTVL.

The rearrangement uses TRBV18 and TRBJ2-7; possible D gene TRBD1, 6 bases. The CDR3 is 15 residues long. V lost 3 bases and J lost 12, with 24 bases in between. CDR1 is KGHSH, CDR2 LQKENI, per germline. The CDR3 region has the DNA TGTGCCAGCTCACCGGTACAGGAATCTACGAGCAGGGGGTACTTC. The encoded protein is CASSPVQESTSRGYF.

V is TRBV27 and J is TRBJ2-3; TRBD1 matches 7 bases. Looked up from germline, CDR1 is MNHEY and CDR2 is SMNVEV (reference sequence). Trimming took 7 bases from V and 2 from J; bases not matched to a gene: 9. The CDR3 totals 15 residues. The CDR3 loop is CASNTTGRYTDTQYF. As DNA, the CDR3 is TGTGCCAGCAATACGACAGGGAGATACACAGATACGCAGTATTTT.